What follows are 15 T cell receptor beta chains derived from one specimen sequenced in a study of OX40 agonist ivuxolimab in advanced cancers. The method was the immunoSEQ multiplex PCR assay. TCRdb mirrors the immuneACCESS table, restricted to in-frame sequences. Some clones are absent from its copies; in checked studies, under half trace to an unresolved V gene, and the reason for the others is unknown. The sample includes roughly 77,000 clones, with 81% observed a single time. The ten most abundant clones make up 4.6% of the sample. Sequences were derived from CD4+ or CD8+ T cells sorted from blood, sampled in a trial of the OX40 agonist ivuxolimab. Receptors originate from an adult with an advanced solid tumor such as melanoma, head and neck, liver or kidney cancer.

V gene TRBV6-5 combines with J gene TRBJ2-3; possible D gene TRBD2, 5 bases. The CDR3 is 15 amino acids. V lost 6 bases and J lost 0, with 13 bases in between. The germline V gene encodes CDR1 MNHEY and CDR2 SVGAGI. CDR3 coding DNA: TGTGCCAGCAGAACAGCGGCCCTAAGCACAGATACGCAGTATTTT. Translating gives CASRTAALSTDTQYF.

This sequence joins TRBV4-2 and TRBJ2-3, with no clear D. Germline CDR1 reads LGHNA; CDR2 reads YNFKEQ. V was clipped by 5 bases and J by 4 bases, with 16 bases between them. CDR3 length: 15 residues. In DNA form, the CDR3 reads TGTGCCAGCAGCTTCGGGCGGATGGGATCAGATACGCAGTATTTT. This encodes CASSFGRMGSDTQYF.

This chain joins TRBV5-8 and TRBJ1-2; 7 bases agree with TRBD1. CDR1 and CDR2 (germline): SGHTS, YDEGEE. V lost 9 bases, J lost 5 bases, and 13 bases stayed unmatched. This CDR3 is 14 amino acids long. The CDR3 coding sequence is TGTGCCACCAAGAGGGACAGAGAGGTTTATGGCTACACCTTC. The encoded protein is CATKRDREVYGYTF.

The genes are TRBV7-8 and TRBJ1-4; TRBD1 aligns across 7 bases. The CDR3 spans 16 residues. Per germline, CDR1 SGHVS and CDR2 FQNEAQ. Trimming took 5 bases from V and 8 from J; bases not matched to a gene: 14. The CDR3 region is CASSPSRGRGMEKLFF. The CDR3 bases are TGTGCCAGCAGCCCCTCAAGGGGCAGGGGGATGGAAAAACTGTTTTTT.

This chain uses TRBV6-5 with TRBJ1-1; TRBD1 matches 8 bases. The germline V gene encodes CDR1 MNHEY and CDR2 SVGAGI. Germline trimming cut 4 bases from V and 1 base from J; bases unmatched to any gene: 5. This CDR3 is built from 15 residues. CDR3 coding DNA: TGTGCCAGCAGTTCCCAGGGGGCGGGGAACACTGAAGCTTTCTTT. Translated, it gives CASSSQGAGNTEAFF.

V is TRBV4-1 and J is TRBJ2-7; D not resolved. Between the trimmed V and J ends, which lost 1 base and 7 bases, there was a span of 5 bases. The CDR3 is made up of 11 amino acids. Germline CDR1 MGHRA, CDR2 YSYEKL. The CDR3 protein is CASSQGLEQYF. CDR3 bases: TGCGCCAGCAGCCAAGGTCTAGAGCAGTACTTC.

The chain employs TRBV16 and TRBJ2-3, with TRBD2 matching over 7 bases. Germline V CDR1 and CDR2: KGHSY, FQNENV. This CDR3 has 15 residues. Trimming cost V 0 bases and J 9 bases; bases outside gene matches: 9. The CDR3, as DNA: TGTGCCAGCAGCCAATCGACTGTGGGAGGGGACACGCAGTATTTT. Amino acids: CASSQSTVGGDTQYF.

This chain links TRBV6-6 with TRBJ2-5, with D possibly TRBD1 on 5 matching bases. With the DNA end fitting TRBJ2-7 better, the J assignment may be wrong. The CDR3 runs to 13 residues. Germline CDR1 and CDR2: MNHNY and SVGAGI (reference sequence). The CDR3 loop is CASSSGNRYEQYF. As DNA, the CDR3 is TGTGCCAGCAGTTCAGGGAATCGCTACGAGCAGTACTTC.

The J gene is TRBJ1-1, the V gene TRBV11-1; D not resolved. The CDR3 extends over 14 amino acids. Per the germline V gene, CDR1 is SGHAT and CDR2 is FQDESV (reference sequence). Trimming took off 4 bases at V and 10 bases at J, with 19 bases between the two ends. The CDR3: CASSSTDGRWGAFF. The CDR3 coding sequence is TGTGCCAGCAGCTCAACGGACGGGAGATGGGGAGCTTTCTTT.

The rearrangement uses TRBV6-4 and TRBJ1-1; D call uncertain. This CDR3 spans 13 amino acids. The V end was cut by 5 bases, the J end by 0 bases, with 7 bases between. Germline V gene data show CDR1 as MRHNA and CDR2 as SNTAGT. CDR3: CASSMQMNTEAFF. The CDR3 DNA sequence: TGTGCCAGCAGTATGCAGATGAACACTGAAGCTTTCTTT.

J is TRBJ2-3 and V is TRBV19, with 7 bases matching TRBD2. The CDR3 contains 14 residues. In germline, CDR1 is LNHDA, CDR2 SQIVND (reference sequence). After removal of 9 bases from V and 1 base from J, the junction contained 7 bases not matched to a gene. CDR3 DNA: TGTGCCAGCCGAGCCCTAGCGGGCACAGATACGCAGTATTTT. It yields the protein CASRALAGTDTQYF.

The rearrangement uses TRBV28 and TRBJ2-5; 7 bases map to TRBD2. Per the germline V gene, CDR1 is MDHEN and CDR2 is SYDVKM. The junction had 8 bases not matched to a gene; V was cut back by 2 bases and J by 5 bases. There are 15 residues in the CDR3. The CDR3 is CASSLMGGGRETQYF. For the CDR3, the DNA is TGTGCCAGCAGTTTAATGGGGGGGGGTCGGGAGACCCAGTACTTC.

The CDR3 region is CASSPGGTNQPQHF. The CDR3 nucleotides read TGTGCCAGTAGCCCCGGGGGAACCAATCAGCCCCAGCATTTT. The gene calls are TRBV19 and TRBJ1-5, with D possibly being TRBD1 (5 bases). The CDR3 consists of 14 residues. Trimming left V 6 bases short and J 3 bases short, with 12 bases between. The germline CDR1 and CDR2 sequences are LNHDA and SQIVND (reference sequence).

This rearrangement joins TRBV28 to TRBJ1-5; TRBD1 might be the D (5 bases). This CDR3 is 15 amino acids long. Germline CDR1 and CDR2: MDHEN and SYDVKM. V dropped 6 bases and J dropped 2 bases, with 14 bases sitting between them. The CDR3 reads CASSPNGAGNQPQHF. The CDR3 DNA sequence: TGTGCCAGCAGCCCGAACGGGGCGGGCAATCAGCCCCAGCATTTT.

This chain uses TRBV11-2 with TRBJ2-5; 8 nucleotides match TRBD2. Germline V CDR1 and CDR2: SGHAT, FQNNGV. The CDR3 has 14 residues. J lost 5 bases, V lost 1 base, and 3 bases had no gene match. The CDR3 reads CASSLGAGVETQYF. CDR3 sequence (DNA): TGTGCCAGCAGCTTAGGAGCGGGAGTGGAGACCCAGTACTTC.